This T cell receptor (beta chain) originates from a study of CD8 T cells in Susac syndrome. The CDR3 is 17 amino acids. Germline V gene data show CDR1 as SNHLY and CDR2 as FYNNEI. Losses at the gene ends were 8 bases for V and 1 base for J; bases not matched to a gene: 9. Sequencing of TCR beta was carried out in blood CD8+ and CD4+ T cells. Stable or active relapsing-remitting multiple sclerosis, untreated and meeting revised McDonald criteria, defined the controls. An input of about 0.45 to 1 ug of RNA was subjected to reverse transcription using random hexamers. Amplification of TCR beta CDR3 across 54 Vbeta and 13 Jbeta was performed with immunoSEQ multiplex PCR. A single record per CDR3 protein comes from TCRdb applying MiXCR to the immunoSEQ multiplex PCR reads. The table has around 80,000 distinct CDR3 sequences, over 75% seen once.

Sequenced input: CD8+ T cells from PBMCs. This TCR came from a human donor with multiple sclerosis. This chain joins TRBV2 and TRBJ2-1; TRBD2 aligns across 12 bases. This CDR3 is CASGGTSGHLSYNEQFF. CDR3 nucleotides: TGTGCCAGCGGCGGGACTAGCGGGCACCTATCCTACAATGAGCAGTTCTTC. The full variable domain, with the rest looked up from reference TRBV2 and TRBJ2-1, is EPEVTQTPSHQVTQMGQEVILRCVPISNHLYFYWYRQILGQKVEFLVSFYNNEISEKSEIFDDQFSVERPDGSNFTLKIRSTKLEDSAMYFCASGGTSGHLSYNEQFFGPGTRLTVL.